These 10 T cell receptor beta chains originate from one sample sequenced in a study of cytomegalovirus exposure and HLA in healthy donors. Primers for the PCR totalled 60 Vbeta and 13 Jbeta. Using immunoSEQ multiplex PCR, the repertoire was profiled, and TCRdb retains in-frame clones only, with some absent. The table lists about 91,000 clones, roughly 67% of them singletons. The sequencing input was PBMCs. Every receptor here comes from a human donor in good health.

In nucleotides, the CDR3 is TGTGCCAGCAGGGGACAGGGGGCAACTGAAGCTTTCTTT. Its protein product is CASRGQGATEAFF. The rearrangement joins TRBV6-4 to TRBJ1-1; 12 bases are a match to TRBD1. Germline CDR1 MRHNA, CDR2 SNTAGT. This CDR3 contains 13 residues. With 6 bases clipped from V and 5 bases from J, the junction kept 1 base outside the gene matches.

CDR3 nucleotides: TGTGCCAGCAGCTACCCGACAGGAGACAGCTCTGGGGCCAACGTCCTGACTTTC. Protein sequence: CASSYPTGDSSGANVLTF. This chain connects TRBV5-4 to TRBJ2-6; TRBD1 might be the D (6 bases). Looked up from germline, CDR1 is SGHNT and CDR2 is YYREEE (reference sequence). V was shortened by 3 bases and J by 0 bases, with 16 bases between the two germline ends. The CDR3 consists of 18 residues.

This clone was observed a handful of times. V usage is TRBV4-3 and J usage is TRBJ1-1; D call uncertain. In germline, CDR1 is LGHNA, CDR2 YSLEER. The CDR3 extends over 13 amino acids. V lost 1 base and J lost 3, with 6 bases in between. In DNA, the CDR3 is TGCGCCAGCAGCCAAGTGAGGGACACTGAAGCTTTCTTT. It specifies CASSQVRDTEAFF.

The chain joins TRBV5-6 to TRBJ1-1; D remains unclear. V gave up 4 bases and J gave up 2 bases, with 12 bases separating them. Germline CDR1 reads SGHDT; CDR2 reads YYEEEE. This CDR3 contains 14 residues. The CDR3 loop reads CASSAGLLNTEAFF. The CDR3 coding sequence is TGTGCCAGCAGCGCGGGTCTGCTAAACACTGAAGCTTTCTTT.

This clone was recorded a few times. The chain is built from TRBV10-3 and TRBJ2-2, with TRBD2 matching over 10 bases. The CDR3 is 14 residues long. The ends lost 2 bases at V and 8 bases at J; junction bases unmatched: 2. In germline, CDR1 is ENHRY, CDR2 SYGVKD. The DNA of the CDR3 is TGTGCCATCAGTGAGGGACTAGCGGTGGGGGAGCTGTTTTTT. It encodes CAISEGLAVGELFF.

The chain links TRBV5-4 to TRBJ1-1, with 7 nucleotides matching TRBD1. Germline V CDR1 and CDR2: SGHNT, YYREEE (reference sequence). CDR3 size: 16 residues. V dropped 0 bases and J dropped 3; count of bases not matched to a gene: 8. The CDR3 nucleotides read TGTGCCAGCAGCTTGGGGGGGACAGTACAATACACTGAAGCTTTCTTT. It translates to CASSLGGTVQYTEAFF. The full variable domain, in which reference TRBV5-4 and TRBJ1-1 provide the parts outside the CDR3, is ETGVTQSPTHLIKTRGQQVTLRCSSQSGHNTVSWYQQALGQGPQFIFQYYREEENGRGNFPPRFSGLQFPNYSSELNVNALELDDSALYLCASSLGGTVQYTEAFFGQGTRLTVV.

This sequence joins TRBV7-2 and TRBJ2-5; D is undetermined. This CDR3 has 15 residues. Germline V gene lookup returns CDR1 SGHTA and CDR2 FQGNSA. Trimming stripped 3 bases from V and 9 bases from J, with 20 bases between. The CDR3 nucleotides read TGTGCCAGCAGCTTGGATGGGCACCAAGAGACGGCCCAGTACTTC. As protein: CASSLDGHQETAQYF.

The CDR3 is CASSEYPTGGEKLFF. The CDR3 region has the DNA TGTGCCAGCAGTGAATATCCGACAGGGGGCGAAAAACTGTTTTTT. This rearrangement joins TRBV25-1 to TRBJ1-4, with 10 nucleotides matching TRBD1. J was trimmed by 8 bases and V by 0 bases; bases with no gene match: 3. Germline CDR1 MGHDK, CDR2 SYGVNS. This CDR3 region has 15 residues.

The chain has TRBV30 and TRBJ2-5; tentative D call: TRBD1 (5 bases). CDR3 length equals 12 residues. CDR1 GTSNPN and CDR2 SVGIG come from the germline V gene (reference sequence). V lost 5 bases, J lost 5 bases, and 12 bases lay in between. In nucleotides, the CDR3 is TGTGCCTGGGACTCAGGGTCGGAGACCCAGTACTTC. It specifies CAWDSGSETQYF. Supplemented by reference TRBV30 and TRBJ2-5, the full variable domain reads SQTIHQWPATLVQPVGSPLSLECTVEGTSNPNLYWYRQAAGRGLQLLFYSVGIGQISSEVPQNLSASRPQDRQFILSSKKLLLSDSGFYLCAWDSGSETQYFGPGTRLLVL.

DNA for the CDR3: TGTGCCAGCAGCTCCTACAGGGGGGGTAACTATGGCTACACCTTC. Amino acid sequence: CASSSYRGGNYGYTF. V is TRBV5-6 and J is TRBJ1-2; 8 bases line up with TRBD1. Germline lookup yields CDR1 SGHDT and CDR2 YYEEEE. J lost 1 base, V lost 3 bases, and 5 bases had no gene match. The CDR3 is 15 amino acids.